This paragraph reports one T cell receptor (beta chain). This receptor's antigen is unknown. No much larger clone is present one base from it, and per-base qualities are unavailable. This sample is part of a study of T cells after yellow fever vaccination (dated by TCRdb to the late 2010s). The study in broad terms: The SMART-Seq v4 Ultra Low Input RNA kit was used to prepare libraries from fractions with low cell numbers. Blood was drawn at multiple timepoints before and after primary and secondary immunization, with bulk PBMC replicates and cell subsets isolated. To follow T-cell clones before and after both primary and booster YFV17D yellow fever vaccination, bulk TCR alpha and beta repertoires underwent longitudinal sequencing. Two healthy male donors, one aged 18 to 29 and one aged 30 to 40 years, made up the cohort.

This specimen's treatment or condition label, interpreted: live attenuated yellow fever vaccine strain. A standard Ficoll-Paque protocol was used to isolate PBMCs from peripheral blood. Dynabeads CD4 and CD8 positive selection kits were used to isolate CD4 and CD8 T-cell fractions. TriZol was used to extract RNA from bulk PBMCs, from CD4 and CD8 fractions, and from dextramer-positive and dextramer-negative fractions. Spanning cysteine to phenylalanine, the CDR3 consists of 18 amino acids. The CDR3 DNA has 54 bases and is translated from base 1. CDR1 and CDR2 are drawn from the germline V gene (reference sequence): MNHEY, SMNVEV. V loses 3 bases at its end and J loses 4 bases; junction bases beyond the gene matches: 14. Sequencing relied on an Illumina NovaSeq 6000. TCR cDNA was made using 5'RACE template switching, a step that added a universal primer site and unique molecular identifiers. cDNA synthesis was primed from both the TCR alpha and TCR beta constant segments. Two PCR steps were used to amplify libraries, with sample barcodes and sequencing adapters being added in the second step. Sequencing of the libraries was done on either Illumina HiSeq 2500 (2x100 bp) or NovaSeq (2x150 bp). Regarding the original processing steps: Reads were demultiplexed and collapsed into UMI consensus sequences with MIGEC, and V(D)J alignment was performed with MiXCR. Vaccine-responding clonotypes were identified with edgeR using replicate PBMC samples, with FDR below 0.01 and a log2 fold change above 5 up to day 15 being required. Each bulk clonotype received a CD4 or CD8 identity based on whether the sequenced CD4 or CD8 repertoire contained that clonotype at higher abundance. Using fastp trimming at Q25 and MiXCR clonotype assembly, TCRdb reanalyzed the public sequencing data and kept in-frame beta chains. All rows with the same CDR3 protein become a single entry with the most common DNA and genes. Clone size and V and J calls follow TCRdb, not the original study. This sample gives 170,000 or so distinct CDR3 sequences in total; approximately 10% of them show up just once. Around 33% of the sample is taken by the ten largest.

What the work shows at the level of the full study, not this receptor alone: After the booster, most of the clones that had expanded following primary vaccination were detected again (about 95% of CD4 and 80% to 90% of CD8), which suggests that memory was broadly maintained. Because only a couple of donors were included in the study, the extent to which the findings can be generalized is limited. A small share of clonotypes was detected in both CD4 and CD8 compartments, with the overlap likely arising from convergent recombination. Computational filtering was needed because FACS-sorted repertoires could contain abundant contaminating clonotypes from the bulk population. The secondary T-cell response was found to be weaker but faster than the primary response, with a peak reached on day 5 rather than on day 15.

Sequenced here: CD8+ T cells sorted from PBMCs, sampled 45 days after the yellow fever booster vaccination. Rearrangement joined TRBV27 to TRBJ2-1; 8 of the junction bases match TRBD2. The origin of this receptor is a young man who received the YFV17D yellow fever vaccine. Here is the DNA: TGTGCCAGCAGTTTGGCCGGGGGTAGCGGGGTTTCATACAATGAGCAGTTCTTC. Protein translation: CASSLAGGSGVSYNEQFF.